This is a list of T cell receptor beta chains from one sample in a study of beta chain features in type 1 diabetes. Produced via immunoSEQ multiplex PCR; TCRdb's table is partial and in-frame only. The repertoire holds approximately 730,000 clones, with roughly an eighth as singletons. Material: naive CD4+ T cells from blood. These receptors all stem from a man younger than 35 with type 1 diabetes. CDR3s include the opening cysteine and the closing phenylalanine or tryptophan. The D gene is left open where the match is weak. Part of the rows lack a size; the others show once, few, many or a class for expanded clones.

J gene: TRBJ2-1
D gene: NA
V gene: TRBV5-1
clone size: few
CDR3 protein: CASSLTGLSSYNEQFF
CDR3 DNA: TGCGCCAGCAGCTTAACAGGGCTGAGCTCCTACAATGAGCAGTTCTTC

J gene: TRBJ1-5
D gene: NA
V gene: TRBV5-1
clone size: NA
CDR3 protein: CASSLAGSDQPQHF
CDR3 DNA: TGCGCCAGCAGCTTGGCAGGGAGCGATCAGCCCCAGCATTTT

J gene: TRBJ2-1
D gene: TRBD2
V gene: TRBV29-1
clone size: few
CDR3 protein: CSVEGPRGGNEQFF
CDR3 DNA: TGCAGCGTTGAAGGCCCCCGGGGGGGCAATGAGCAGTTCTTC

J gene: TRBJ1-2
D gene: NA
V gene: TRBV4-1
clone size: few
CDR3 protein: CASNPGRNINYGYTF
CDR3 DNA: TGCGCCAGCAACCCCGGTAGGAACATTAACTATGGCTACACCTTC

J gene: TRBJ1-2
D gene: NA
V gene: TRBV13
clone size: NA
CDR3 protein: CASSQMVQHRYTF
CDR3 DNA: TGTGCCAGCAGTCAAATGGTACAACATCGCTACACCTTC

J gene: TRBJ1-2
D gene: TRBD1
V gene: TRBV20-1
clone size: NA
CDR3 protein: CSRTDRGGYTF
CDR3 DNA: TGCAGCCGAACTGACAGGGGAGGCTACACCTTC

J gene: TRBJ2-2
D gene: NA
V gene: TRBV30
clone size: NA
CDR3 protein: CAWSLYAGVGVTGELFF
CDR3 DNA: TGTGCCTGGAGTCTCTACGCCGGGGTTGGGGTCACCGGGGAGCTGTTTTTT

J gene: TRBJ2-2
D gene: TRBD2
V gene: TRBV29-1
clone size: NA
CDR3 protein: CSVPGGPAGGITGELFF
CDR3 DNA: TGCAGCGTCCCCGGGGGGCCAGCGGGGGGAATCACCGGGGAGCTGTTTTTT

J gene: TRBJ1-5
D gene: TRBD1
V gene: TRBV5-1
clone size: NA
CDR3 protein: CASSLEGQDNQPQHF
CDR3 DNA: TGCGCCAGCAGCTTGGAGGGACAGGATAATCAGCCCCAGCATTTT

J gene: TRBJ2-2
D gene: NA
V gene: TRBV10-3
clone size: few
CDR3 protein: CAISPEGPNTGELFF
CDR3 DNA: TGTGCCATCAGCCCCGAAGGACCGAACACCGGGGAGCTGTTTTTT

J gene: TRBJ1-1
D gene: NA
V gene: TRBV11-2
clone size: NA
CDR3 protein: CASSLDEGFEAFF
CDR3 DNA: TGTGCCAGCAGCTTAGACGAAGGGTTTGAAGCTTTCTTT

J gene: TRBJ2-5
D gene: TRBD2
V gene: TRBV2
clone size: NA
CDR3 protein: CASSAPLGGGPETQYF
CDR3 DNA: TGTGCCAGCAGTGCTCCCCTCGGCGGGGGGCCAGAGACCCAGTACTTC

J gene: TRBJ1-1
D gene: NA
V gene: TRBV27
clone size: NA
CDR3 protein: CASYQPARANTEAFF
CDR3 DNA: TGTGCCAGCTATCAGCCCGCCCGGGCGAACACTGAAGCTTTCTTT

J gene: TRBJ2-5
D gene: NA
V gene: TRBV5-4
clone size: NA
CDR3 protein: CASSAQGRETQYF
CDR3 DNA: TGTGCCAGCAGCGCGCAGGGTCGAGAGACCCAGTACTTC

J gene: TRBJ1-5
D gene: NA
V gene: TRBV30
clone size: few
CDR3 protein: CAWSVMDQPQHF
CDR3 DNA: TGTGCCTGGAGTGTAATGGATCAGCCCCAGCATTTT

J gene: TRBJ2-7
D gene: NA
V gene: TRBV6-1
clone size: few
CDR3 protein: CASSEGGREDEQYF
CDR3 DNA: TGTGCCAGCAGTGAAGGCGGCAGGGAGGACGAGCAGTACTTC

J gene: TRBJ2-2
D gene: NA
V gene: TRBV14
clone size: few
CDR3 protein: CASSQDRTGELFF
CDR3 DNA: TGTGCCAGCAGCCAAGACAGGACCGGGGAGCTGTTTTTT

J gene: TRBJ2-1
D gene: NA
V gene: TRBV30
clone size: NA
CDR3 protein: CAWMVLASDEQFF
CDR3 DNA: TGTGCCTGGATGGTACTAGCTTCCGATGAGCAGTTCTTC

J gene: TRBJ2-3
D gene: NA
V gene: TRBV7-9
clone size: few
CDR3 protein: CASSLWDSTDTQYF
CDR3 DNA: TGTGCCAGCAGCCTCTGGGACAGCACAGATACGCAGTATTTT

J gene: TRBJ1-1
D gene: TRBD1
V gene: TRBV29-1
clone size: NA
CDR3 protein: CGTGGNTEAFF
CDR3 DNA: TGCGGGACAGGCGGTAACACTGAAGCTTTCTTT

J gene: TRBJ2-1
D gene: NA
V gene: TRBV27
clone size: NA
CDR3 protein: CASSQRIMGYNEQFF
CDR3 DNA: TGTGCCAGCAGCCAAAGAATCATGGGCTACAATGAGCAGTTCTTC

J gene: TRBJ2-3
D gene: NA
V gene: TRBV7-9
clone size: few
CDR3 protein: CASSSSGDTQYF
CDR3 DNA: TGTGCCAGCAGCTCCTCGGGAGATACGCAGTATTTT

J gene: TRBJ1-2
D gene: NA
V gene: TRBV30
clone size: NA
CDR3 protein: CAWSVAGRQNYGYTF
CDR3 DNA: TGTGCCTGGAGTGTGGCGGGACGCCAAAACTATGGCTACACCTTC

J gene: TRBJ2-1
D gene: NA
V gene: TRBV5-1
clone size: few
CDR3 protein: CASSLVHSPSYNEQFF
CDR3 DNA: TGCGCCAGCAGCTTGGTGCACTCCCCCTCCTACAATGAGCAGTTCTTC